These T cell receptor beta chains were read from a single sample in a study of cytomegalovirus exposure and HLA in healthy donors. Clones were sequenced by immunoSEQ multiplex PCR, and TCRdb holds only the in-frame ones, with some missing. Altogether over 150,000 clones are present, roughly 74% being singletons, with the ten largest covering about 3%. Sequences were obtained from PBMCs. These receptors all come from a man between 18 and 29 years old in good health and CMV-seronegative. Both conserved end residues are part of each CDR3. Fields, in order: J gene, V gene, CDR3 protein.

TRBJ2-5 TRBV28 CASSSHQGAQETQYF
TRBJ1-2 TRBV5-1 CASSFEGRRPYGYTF
TRBJ1-2 TRBV11-2 CASSFGIGGGGDANYGYTF
TRBJ2-1 TRBV6-5 CASSYQSFSYNEQFF
TRBJ1-3 TRBV10-3 CAISPTGPSGNTIYF
TRBJ1-6 TRBV9 CASSVGQGRSYNSPLHF
TRBJ1-2 TRBV5-4 CASSGEAGYGYTF
TRBJ1-6 TRBV19 CASSMGSHNSPLHF
TRBJ2-3 TRBV29-1 CSVETGTSLTDPQYF
TRBJ1-5 TRBV6-1 CASSEVGGNNQPQHF
TRBJ1-6 TRBV6-5 CASSYSIGNNSPLHF
TRBJ1-2 TRBV6-5 CASTLTGQANYGYTF
TRBJ2-2 TRBV9 CASSVVGGQLIGELFF
TRBJ1-4 TRBV10-1 CASSDRQGEDEKLFF
TRBJ2-1 TRBV7-2 CASSPTFGRVEQFF
TRBJ1-2 TRBV5-1 CASSRGQGMGGYTF
TRBJ2-2 TRBV11-3 CASRPSGVINTGELFF
TRBJ1-4 TRBV4-2 CASSQVPWQVVEKLFF